This entry features one TCR beta chain sequence. Enrolled through a virtual design, the participants were between 18 and 89 years of age and came from around 25 US areas. The data are from a study of blood T cell repertoires in COVID-19. Study information: In each case, the material was cDNA or gDNA derived from T cells, B-cell-depleted T cells, or PBMCs.

In the original workflow: Amplifying reference gene primers gave estimates of nucleated cell counts. Method: immunoSEQ multiplex PCR; TCRdb's copy keeps in-frame clones and lacks some. The V and J calls and the clone size are those of that table, but D and trimming were determined from the DNA. The sample lists about 380,000 clones; 70% to 90% were seen once. The J segment lost 8 bases and the V segment lost 4 bases, leaving 13 bases of the junction unmatched. There are 15 residues in the CDR3. The germline V gene has CDR1 SGHDT and CDR2 YYEEEE. V usage is TRBV5-6 and J usage is TRBJ1-2, with 8 bases fitting TRBD1. The clonotype comes from a woman aged 18-35 years who had recovered from COVID-19. The specimen was PBMCs or T cells enriched from blood (not recorded which). CDR3 residues: CASSPRDRKIGGYTF. CDR3 bases: TGTGCCAGCAGCCCCCGGGACAGGAAGATAGGGGGCTACACCTTC.